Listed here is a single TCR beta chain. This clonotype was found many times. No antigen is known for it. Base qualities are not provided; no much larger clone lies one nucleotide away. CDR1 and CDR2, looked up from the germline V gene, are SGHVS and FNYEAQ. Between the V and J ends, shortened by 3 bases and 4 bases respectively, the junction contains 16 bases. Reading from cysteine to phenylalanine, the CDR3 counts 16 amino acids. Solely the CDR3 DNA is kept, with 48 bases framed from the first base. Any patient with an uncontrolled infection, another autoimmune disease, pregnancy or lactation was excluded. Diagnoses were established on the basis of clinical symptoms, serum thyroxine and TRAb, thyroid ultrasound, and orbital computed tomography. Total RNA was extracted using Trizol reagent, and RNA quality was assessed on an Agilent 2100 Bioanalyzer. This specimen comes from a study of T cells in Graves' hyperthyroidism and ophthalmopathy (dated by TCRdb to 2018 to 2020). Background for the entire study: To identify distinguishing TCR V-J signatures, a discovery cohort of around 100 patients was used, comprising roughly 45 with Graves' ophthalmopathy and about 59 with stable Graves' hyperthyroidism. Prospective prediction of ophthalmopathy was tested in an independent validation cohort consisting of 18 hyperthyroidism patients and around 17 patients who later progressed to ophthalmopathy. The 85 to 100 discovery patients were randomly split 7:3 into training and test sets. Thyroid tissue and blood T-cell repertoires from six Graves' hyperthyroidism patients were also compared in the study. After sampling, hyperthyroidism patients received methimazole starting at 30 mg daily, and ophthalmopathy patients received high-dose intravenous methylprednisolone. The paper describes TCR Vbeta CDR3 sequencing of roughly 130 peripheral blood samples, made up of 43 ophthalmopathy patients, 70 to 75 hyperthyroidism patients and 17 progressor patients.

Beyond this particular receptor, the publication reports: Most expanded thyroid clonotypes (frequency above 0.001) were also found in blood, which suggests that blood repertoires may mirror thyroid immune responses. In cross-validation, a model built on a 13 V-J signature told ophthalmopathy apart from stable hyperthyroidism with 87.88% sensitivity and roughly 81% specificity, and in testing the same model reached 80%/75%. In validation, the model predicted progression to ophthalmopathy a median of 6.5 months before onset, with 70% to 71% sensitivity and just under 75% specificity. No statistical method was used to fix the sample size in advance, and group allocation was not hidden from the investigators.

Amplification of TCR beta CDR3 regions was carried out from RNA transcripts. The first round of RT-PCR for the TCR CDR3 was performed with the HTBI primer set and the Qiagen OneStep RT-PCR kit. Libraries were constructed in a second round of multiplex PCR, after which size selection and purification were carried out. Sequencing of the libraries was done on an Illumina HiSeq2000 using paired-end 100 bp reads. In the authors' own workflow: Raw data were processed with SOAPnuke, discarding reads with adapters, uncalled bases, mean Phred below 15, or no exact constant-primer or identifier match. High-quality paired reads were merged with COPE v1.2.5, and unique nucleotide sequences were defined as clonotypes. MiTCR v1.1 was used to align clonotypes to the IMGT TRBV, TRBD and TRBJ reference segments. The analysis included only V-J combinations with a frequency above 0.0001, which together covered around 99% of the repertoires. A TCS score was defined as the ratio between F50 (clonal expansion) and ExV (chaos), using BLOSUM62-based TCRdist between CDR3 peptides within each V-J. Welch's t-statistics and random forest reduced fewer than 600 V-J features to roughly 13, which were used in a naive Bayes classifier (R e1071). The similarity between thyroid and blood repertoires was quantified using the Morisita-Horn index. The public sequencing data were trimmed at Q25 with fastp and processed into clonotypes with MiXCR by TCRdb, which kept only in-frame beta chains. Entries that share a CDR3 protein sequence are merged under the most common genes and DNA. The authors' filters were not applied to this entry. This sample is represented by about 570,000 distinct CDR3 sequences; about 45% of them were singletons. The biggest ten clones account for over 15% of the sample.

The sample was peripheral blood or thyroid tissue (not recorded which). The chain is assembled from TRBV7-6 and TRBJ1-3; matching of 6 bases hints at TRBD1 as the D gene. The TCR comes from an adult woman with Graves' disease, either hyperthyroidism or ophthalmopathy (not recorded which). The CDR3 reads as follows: CASSFKRGVKGNTIYF. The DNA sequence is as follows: TGTGCCAGCAGCTTTAAAAGGGGGGTCAAAGGAAACACCATATATTTT.